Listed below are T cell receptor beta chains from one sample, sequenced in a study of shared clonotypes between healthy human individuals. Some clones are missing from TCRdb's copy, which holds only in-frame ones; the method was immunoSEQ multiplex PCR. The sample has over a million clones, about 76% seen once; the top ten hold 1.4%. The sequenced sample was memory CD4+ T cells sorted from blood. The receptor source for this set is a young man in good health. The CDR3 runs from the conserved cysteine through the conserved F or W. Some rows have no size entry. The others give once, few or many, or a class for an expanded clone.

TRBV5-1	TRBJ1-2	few	CASSLEPGGGYGYTF
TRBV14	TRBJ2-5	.	CASSQSPRETQYF
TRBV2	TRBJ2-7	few	CASTMENRGSRYEQYF
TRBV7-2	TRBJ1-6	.	CASSLALGPLHF
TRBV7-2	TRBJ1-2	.	CASSSRDVGGFF
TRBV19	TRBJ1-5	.	CASRERQGPQHF
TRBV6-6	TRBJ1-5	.	CASRLGRTNQPQHF
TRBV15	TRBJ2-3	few	CATSRYLPSGTDTQYF
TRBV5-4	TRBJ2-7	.	CASSLALAGETYEQYF
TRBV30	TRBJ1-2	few	CAWSGVRNGYTF
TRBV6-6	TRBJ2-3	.	CASSGTTNTQYF
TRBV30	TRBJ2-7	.	CAWAGEGSGEQYF
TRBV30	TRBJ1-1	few	CARSRGNTEAFF
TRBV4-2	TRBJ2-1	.	CASRPGTSLRGSYNEQFF
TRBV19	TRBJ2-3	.	CASSTGTGVYTDTQYF
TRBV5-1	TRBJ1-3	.	CASSLQGNAGNTIYF
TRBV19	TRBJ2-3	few	CASSIVNSPDTQYF
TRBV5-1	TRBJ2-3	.	CASSLDGGAADTQYF
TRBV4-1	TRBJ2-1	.	CASSHLERGSYNEQFF
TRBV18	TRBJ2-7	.	CASSPPSGLFMQYF
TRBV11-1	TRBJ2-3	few	CASSLAWGGTDTQYF